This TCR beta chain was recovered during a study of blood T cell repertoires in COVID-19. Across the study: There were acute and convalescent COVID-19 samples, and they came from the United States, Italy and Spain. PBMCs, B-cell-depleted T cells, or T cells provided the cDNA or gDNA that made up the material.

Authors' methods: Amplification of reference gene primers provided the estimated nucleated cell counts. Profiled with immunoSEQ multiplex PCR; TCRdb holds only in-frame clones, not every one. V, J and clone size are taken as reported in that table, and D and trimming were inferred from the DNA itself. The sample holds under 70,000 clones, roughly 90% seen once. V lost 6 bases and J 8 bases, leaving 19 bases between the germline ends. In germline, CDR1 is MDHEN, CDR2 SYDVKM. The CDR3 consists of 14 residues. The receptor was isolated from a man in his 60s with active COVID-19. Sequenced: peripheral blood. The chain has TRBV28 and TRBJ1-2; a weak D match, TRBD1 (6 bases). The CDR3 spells CASSTTQTGWGYTF. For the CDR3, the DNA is TGTGCCAGCAGCACTACCCAAACAGGGTGGGGCTACACCTTC.